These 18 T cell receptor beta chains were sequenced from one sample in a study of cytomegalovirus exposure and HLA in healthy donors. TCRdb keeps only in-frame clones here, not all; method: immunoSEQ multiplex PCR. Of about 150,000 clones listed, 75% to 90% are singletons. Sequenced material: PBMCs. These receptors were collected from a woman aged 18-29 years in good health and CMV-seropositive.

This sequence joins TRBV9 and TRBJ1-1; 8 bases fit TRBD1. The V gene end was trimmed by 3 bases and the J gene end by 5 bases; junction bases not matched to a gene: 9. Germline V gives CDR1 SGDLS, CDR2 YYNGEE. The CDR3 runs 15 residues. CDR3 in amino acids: CASSARSQGATEAFF. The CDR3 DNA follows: TGTGCCAGCAGCGCCCGTAGCCAGGGGGCGACTGAAGCTTTCTTT.

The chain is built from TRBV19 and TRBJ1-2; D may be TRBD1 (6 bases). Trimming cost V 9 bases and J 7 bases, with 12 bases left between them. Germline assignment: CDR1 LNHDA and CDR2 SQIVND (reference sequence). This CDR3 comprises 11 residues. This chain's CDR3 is CASWTRGGYTF. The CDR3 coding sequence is TGTGCCAGCTGGACCAGGGGTGGCTACACCTTC.

The CDR3 DNA reads as TGTGCCAGCACTCTAGGGGGACACCTTTCAACTAATGAAAAACTGTTTTTT. Protein sequence: CASTLGGHLSTNEKLFF. The J gene is TRBJ1-4, the V gene TRBV28, with D possibly TRBD1 on 6 matching bases. V gave up 7 bases and J gave up 0 bases, with 18 bases separating them. This CDR3 is built from 17 residues. CDR1 MDHEN and CDR2 SYDVKM come from the germline V gene.

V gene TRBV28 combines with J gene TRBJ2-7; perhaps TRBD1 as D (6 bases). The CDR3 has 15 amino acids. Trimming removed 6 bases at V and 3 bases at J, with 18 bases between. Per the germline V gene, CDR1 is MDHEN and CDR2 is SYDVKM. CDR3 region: CASRSTGKGLYEQYF. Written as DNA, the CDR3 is TGTGCCAGCAGATCTACAGGGAAAGGGCTCTACGAGCAGTACTTC.

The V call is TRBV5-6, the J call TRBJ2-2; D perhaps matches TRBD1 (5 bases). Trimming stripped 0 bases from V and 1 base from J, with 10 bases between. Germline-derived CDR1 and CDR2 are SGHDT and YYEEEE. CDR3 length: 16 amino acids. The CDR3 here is CASSLARAENTGELFF. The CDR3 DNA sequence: TGTGCCAGCAGCTTGGCCAGGGCAGAGAACACCGGGGAGCTGTTTTTT.

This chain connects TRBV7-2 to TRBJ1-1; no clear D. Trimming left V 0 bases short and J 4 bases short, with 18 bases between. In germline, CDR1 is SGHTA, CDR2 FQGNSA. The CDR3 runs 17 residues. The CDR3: CASSLARLELWSTEAFF. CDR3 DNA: TGTGCCAGCAGCTTAGCCCGGTTGGAGTTATGGAGCACTGAAGCTTTCTTT.

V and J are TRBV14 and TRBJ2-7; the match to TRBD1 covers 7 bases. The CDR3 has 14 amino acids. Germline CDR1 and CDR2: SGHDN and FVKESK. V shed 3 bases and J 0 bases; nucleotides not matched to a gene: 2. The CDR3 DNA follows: TGTGCCAGCAGCCAGAGGGACAGCTCCTACGAGCAGTACTTC. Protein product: CASSQRDSSYEQYF.

The CDR3 DNA reads TGTGCCAGCAGCTCCGGGACAGGGATGGCACCCCTCCACTTT. This codes for CASSSGTGMAPLHF. V gene TRBV7-9 combines with J gene TRBJ1-6, with TRBD1 identical over 9 bases. The junction had 6 bases not matched to a gene; V was cut back by 4 bases and J by 11 bases. CDR1 is SEHNR, CDR2 FQNEAQ, per germline (reference sequence). The CDR3 runs to 14 residues.

CDR3 sequence (DNA): TGCGCCAGCAGTGTGACAGGGGGCAGGGGCAATCAGCCCCAGCATTTT. This translates into CASSVTGGRGNQPQHF. This sequence joins TRBV10-1 and TRBJ1-5; the match to TRBD1 covers 10 bases. This CDR3 has 16 residues. V gave up 4 bases and J gave up 2 bases; unmatched junction bases: 5. Germline CDR1 WNHNN, CDR2 SYGVQD (reference sequence).

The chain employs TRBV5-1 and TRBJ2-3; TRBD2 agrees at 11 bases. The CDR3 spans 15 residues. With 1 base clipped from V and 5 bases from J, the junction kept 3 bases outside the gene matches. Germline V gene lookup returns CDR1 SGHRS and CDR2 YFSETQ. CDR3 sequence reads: CASSLLAGGRDTQYF. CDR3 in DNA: TGCGCCAGCAGCTTGTTAGCGGGGGGGCGAGATACGCAGTATTTT.

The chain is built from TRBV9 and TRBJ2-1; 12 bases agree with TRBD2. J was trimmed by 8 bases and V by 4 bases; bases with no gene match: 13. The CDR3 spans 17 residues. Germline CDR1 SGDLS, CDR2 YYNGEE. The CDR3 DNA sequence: TGTGCCAGCAGCCCCGAGGCTAGCGGGGGGGCCTTAGATGAGCAGTTCTTC. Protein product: CASSPEASGGALDEQFF.

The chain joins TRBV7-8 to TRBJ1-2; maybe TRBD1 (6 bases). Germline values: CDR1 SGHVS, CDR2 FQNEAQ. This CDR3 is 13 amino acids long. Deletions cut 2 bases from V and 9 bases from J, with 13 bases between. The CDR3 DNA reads TGTGCCAGCAGCTTAAACAGGGTATCACGCTACACCTTC. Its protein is CASSLNRVSRYTF.

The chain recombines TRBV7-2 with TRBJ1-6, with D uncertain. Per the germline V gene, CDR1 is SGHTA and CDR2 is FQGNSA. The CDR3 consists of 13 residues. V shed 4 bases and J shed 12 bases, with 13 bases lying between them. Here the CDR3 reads CASSSLRLGPLHF. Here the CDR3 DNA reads TGTGCCAGCAGCTCCCTCCGCCTAGGACCCCTCCACTTT.

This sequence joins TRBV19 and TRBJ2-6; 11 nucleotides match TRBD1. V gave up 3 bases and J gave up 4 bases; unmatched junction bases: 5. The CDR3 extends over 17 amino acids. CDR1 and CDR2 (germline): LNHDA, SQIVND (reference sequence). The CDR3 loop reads CASSIGDRGFGANVLTF. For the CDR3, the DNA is TGTGCCAGTAGTATTGGGGACAGGGGGTTCGGGGCCAACGTCCTGACTTTC. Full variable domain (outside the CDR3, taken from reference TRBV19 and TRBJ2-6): DGGITQSPKYLFRKEGQNVTLSCEQNLNHDAMYWYRQDPGQGLRLIYYSQIVNDFQKGDIAEGYSVSREKKESFPLTVTSAQKNPTAFYLCASSIGDRGFGANVLTFGAGSRLTVL.

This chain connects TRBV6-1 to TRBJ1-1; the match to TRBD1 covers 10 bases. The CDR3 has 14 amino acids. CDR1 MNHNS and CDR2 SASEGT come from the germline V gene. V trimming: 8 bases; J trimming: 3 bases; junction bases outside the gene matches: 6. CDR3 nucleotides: TGTGCCAGCGTCCGGGACAGGGGATACACTGAAGCTTTCTTT. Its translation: CASVRDRGYTEAFF.

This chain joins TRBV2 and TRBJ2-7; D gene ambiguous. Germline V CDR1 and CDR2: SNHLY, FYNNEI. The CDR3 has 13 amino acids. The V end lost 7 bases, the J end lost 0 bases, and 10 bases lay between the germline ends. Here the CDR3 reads CASTMNDSYEQYF. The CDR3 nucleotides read TGTGCCAGCACTATGAACGACTCCTACGAGCAGTACTTC.

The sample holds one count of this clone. CDR3 nucleotide sequence: TGCGCCAGCAGCTCCCCCCCGGTGGAGTACGAGCAGTACTTC. As protein: CASSSPPVEYEQYF. The chain links TRBV5-1 to TRBJ2-5; D remains unclear. The J call may be wrong; the DNA end is better matched by TRBJ2-7. Germline CDR1 SGHRS, CDR2 YFSETQ. This CDR3 is built from 14 residues.

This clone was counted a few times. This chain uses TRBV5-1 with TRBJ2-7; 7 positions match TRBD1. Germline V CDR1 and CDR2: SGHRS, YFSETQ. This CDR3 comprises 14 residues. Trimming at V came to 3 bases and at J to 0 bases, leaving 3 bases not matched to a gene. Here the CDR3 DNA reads TGCGCCAGCAGCTGGGACAGCACCTCCTACGAGCAGTACTTC. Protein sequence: CASSWDSTSYEQYF. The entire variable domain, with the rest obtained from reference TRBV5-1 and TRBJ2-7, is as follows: KAGVTQTPRYLIKTRGQQVTLSCSPISGHRSVSWYQQTPGQGLQFLFEYFSETQRNKGNFPGRFSGRQFSNSRSEMNVSTLELGDSALYLCASSWDSTSYEQYFGPGTRLTVT.